Below are 8 T cell receptor beta chains sequenced from a single sample in a study of blood T cell repertoires in COVID-19. Method: immunoSEQ multiplex PCR; TCRdb's copy keeps in-frame clones and lacks some. The data hold 29,000 or so clones, with around 92% observed a single time. The sample taken for sequencing was peripheral blood. The receptors derive from a middle-aged man with active COVID-19.

This CDR3 reads CASSLSGGAAETQYF. CDR3 coding DNA: TGTGCCAGCAGTCTTAGCGGGGGGGCAGCCGAGACCCAGTACTTC. This chain joins TRBV7-3 and TRBJ2-5, with TRBD2 identical over 11 bases. V was clipped by 6 bases and J by 5 bases; unmatched bases: 8. In germline, CDR1 is SGHTA, CDR2 FQGTGA. This CDR3 is built from 15 residues.

The chain is built from TRBV7-8 and TRBJ1-2, with 8 positions matching TRBD1. Germline-derived CDR1 and CDR2 are SGHVS and FQNEAQ. CDR3 size: 14 residues. The V segment lost 5 bases and the J segment 6 bases; nucleotides outside the gene matches: 8. CDR3 DNA sequence: TGTGCCAGCAGCAGCCCGGACAGGGTCCATGGCTACACCTTC. This gives the protein CASSSPDRVHGYTF.

This clone was observed a single time. The chain links TRBV2 to TRBJ1-1; TRBD1 agrees at 8 bases. The V gene's germline CDR1 is SNHLY and CDR2 FYNNEI. The ends lost 4 bases at V and 4 bases at J; junction bases unmatched: 8. This CDR3 region has 15 residues. Here the CDR3 reads CASSGQGNLLTEAFF. Written as DNA, the CDR3 is TGTGCCAGCAGTGGACAGGGGAACTTGCTCACTGAAGCTTTCTTT.

The chain combines TRBV9 with TRBJ2-1, with 9 bases lining up with TRBD2. V was clipped by 0 bases and J by 4 bases; unmatched bases: 11. CDR3 length equals 18 residues. In germline, CDR1 is SGDLS, CDR2 YYNGEE. The CDR3 loop is CASSVGQISSGDYNEQFF. DNA of the CDR3: TGTGCCAGCAGCGTAGGACAGATTTCTAGCGGGGATTACAATGAGCAGTTCTTC.

The rearrangement joins TRBV6-1 to TRBJ1-1; D may be TRBD1 (5 bases). Germline V gene data show CDR1 as MNHNS and CDR2 as SASEGT. V dropped 3 bases and J dropped 5 bases, with 10 bases sitting between them. This CDR3 region has 13 residues. CDR3 nucleotides: TGTGCCAGCAGTGATAGGGGCGAGACTGAAGCTTTCTTT. This codes for CASSDRGETEAFF.

This clone was seen just once. The rearrangement uses TRBV11-2 and TRBJ2-1; TRBD2 agrees at 11 bases. V gave up 4 bases and J gave up 6 bases; unmatched junction bases: 5. Germline CDR1 and CDR2: SGHAT and FQNNGV. The CDR3 totals 15 residues. In nucleotides, the CDR3 is TGTGCCAGCAGCTATACTAGCGGGAGTTTCAATGAGCAGTTCTTC. Its protein is CASSYTSGSFNEQFF.

The rearrangement links TRBV6-1 to TRBJ1-1; D remains ambiguous. Per the germline V gene, CDR1 is MNHNS and CDR2 is SASEGT. Trimming left V 3 bases short and J 3 bases short, with 11 bases between. The CDR3 covers 14 residues. The CDR3 nucleotides read TGTGCCAGCAGTGAGGTCGGGTCGGACACTGAAGCTTTCTTT. This encodes CASSEVGSDTEAFF.

The genes are TRBV7-9 and TRBJ2-7; tentatively, D is TRBD1 (6 bases). The CDR3 extends over 15 amino acids. The V end was cut by 2 bases, the J end by 0 bases, with 11 bases between. Germline lookup yields CDR1 SEHNR and CDR2 FQNEAQ (reference sequence). The CDR3 protein is CASSLMGAPSYEQYF. The CDR3 coding sequence is TGTGCCAGCAGCTTAATGGGGGCCCCCTCCTACGAGCAGTACTTC.